The T cell receptor beta chain under discussion was sequenced for a study of CD8 T cells in ankylosing spondylitis (dated by TCRdb to 2016 to 2017). About the study as a whole: T cell receptor beta repertoires were profiled in healthy donors and ankylosing spondylitis patients so that disease-linked TCR variants could be found. In total, the full study cohort was made up of 108 healthy donors and 20 to 25 ankylosing spondylitis patients. Samples of peripheral blood were taken, and for ankylosing spondylitis patients, synovial fluid was collected as well. What the study reported, not specific to this receptor: According to the report, matched synovial fluid samples from ankylosing spondylitis patients were significantly enriched for the disease-linked clones. In peripheral blood, the disease-linked clones were found at relatively low frequencies and had a CD8+ phenotype. Some motif variants had previously been reported in the synovial fluid and blood of reactive arthritis patients, which suggests shared mechanisms of disease initiation. A TCR beta motif made up of eight or nine highly homologous amino acid variants appeared to be characteristic of blood from ankylosing spondylitis patients.

Synovial fluid samples were matched to blood samples from the same ankylosing spondylitis patients. Details on this clonotype: This clone's antigen is unknown. Base qualities are not provided; no much larger clone lies one nucleotide away.

Trimming at the junction amounts to 4 bases on V and 4 bases on J, and the germline ends lie 11 bases apart. From the cysteine through the phenylalanine, the CDR3 covers 15 amino acids. Solely the CDR3 DNA is kept, with 45 bases framed from the first base. From the germline V gene, CDR1 is MDHEN and CDR2 is SYDVKM. The sequencer was an Illumina HiSeq 2500. TCR beta libraries were prepared by quantitative 5'-RACE with molecular barcodes. Per the original workflow: To identify disease-linked TCR variants, a new computational method was used, one built on a probabilistic model of VDJ rearrangement. Using fastp trimming at Q25 and MiXCR clonotype assembly, TCRdb reanalyzed the public sequencing data and kept in-frame beta chains. Every CDR3 protein is listed once, alongside the most common genes and DNA of its rows. TCRdb assigned the V and J calls; the authors' analysis was not used. The sample profile shows roughly 150,000 distinct CDR3 sequences; roughly 34% of them were found once. In total, the top ten clones hold about 6.3% of the sample.

The sample taken for sequencing was synovial fluid, either unsorted or a sorted T cell fraction (not recorded which). The clonotype comes from a male donor with ankylosing spondylitis. The sequence links TRBV28 to TRBJ1-6, with TRBD1 perhaps the D gene, on 5 matching bases. The DNA sequence reads TGTGCCAGCAGTTGGGCAGGGTCGTATAATTCACCCCTCCACTTT. Protein translation: CASSWAGSYNSPLHF. Extended through the reference TRBV28 and TRBJ1-6 proteins, this CDR3 yields the full variable domain: DVKVTQSSRYLVKRTGEKVFLECVQDMDHENMFWYRQDPGLGLRLIYFSYDVKMKEKGDIPEGYSVSREKKERFSLILESASTNQTSMYLCASSWAGSYNSPLHFGNGTRLTVT.